This T cell receptor (beta chain) emerged from a study of Graves' ophthalmopathy and Graves' hyperthyroidism. This clonotype was counted many times. No antigen is known for it. CDR3 regions of TCR beta were amplified from RNA transcripts. An opening RT-PCR round employed HTBI primers and preceded a second-round multiplex PCR. TCRdb re-called the multiplex PCR reads with MiXCR, one entry per CDR3 protein. The sample has 200,000 to 250,000 distinct CDR3 sequences, about 22% seen once. CDR1 and CDR2 from the germline V gene are DFQATT and SNEGSKA (reference sequence). The CDR3 totals 15 residues. V lost 0 bases, J lost 5 bases, and 16 bases lay in between. Whole-study findings and limits: A model of 13 signatures distinguished ophthalmopathy from stable hyperthyroidism at roughly 87% sensitivity and 65% to 84% specificity.

Diagnosis relied on clinical symptoms, serum thyroxine, TRAb, thyroid ultrasound and orbital computed tomography. This TCR derives from a woman in her forties or fifties with Graves' ophthalmopathy. The chain recombines TRBV20-1 with TRBJ1-2; D is perhaps TRBD1 (5 bases). Sequencing was done on a sample of peripheral blood. The CDR3 reads CSARDLGRVGYGYTF. CDR3 nucleotide sequence: TGCAGTGCTAGAGATCTGGGCAGGGTGGGGTATGGCTACACCTTC.